The 19 T cell receptor beta chains reported below all come from one sample, sequenced in a study of PD-1 blockade in classical Hodgkin lymphoma. Every patient experienced relapse after autologous stem cell transplantation, and brentuximab vedotin exposure varied. Using immunoSEQ multiplex PCR, the repertoire was profiled, and TCRdb retains in-frame clones only, with some absent. This table has 84,000 or so clones, about 90% appearing once. This sample comprised peripheral blood mononuclear cells (PBMCs), obtained before the second cycle of nivolumab. The receptors here all came from a human donor with classical Hodgkin lymphoma.

The V gene is TRBV27, the J gene TRBJ1-4; D not certain. The CDR3 covers 11 residues. Looked up from germline, CDR1 is MNHEY and CDR2 is SMNVEV (reference sequence). The V gene lost 4 bases and the J gene lost 7 bases, with 4 bases spanning the gap. For the CDR3, the DNA is TGTGCCAGCAGTTCTGGTGAAAAACTGTTTTTT. It specifies CASSSGEKLFF.

The chain links TRBV5-1 to TRBJ1-5, with D maybe TRBD1 (5 bases). This CDR3 comprises 14 residues. V shed 4 bases and J shed 7 bases, with 15 bases lying between them. The germline gives CDR1 SGHRS, CDR2 YFSETQ. The CDR3 DNA follows: TGCGCCAGCAGCCCGGGGGGGGGATACCAGCCCCAGCATTTT. It encodes CASSPGGGYQPQHF. Variable domain in full (rest from reference TRBV5-1 and TRBJ1-5): KAGVTQTPRYLIKTRGQQVTLSCSPISGHRSVSWYQQTPGQGLQFLFEYFSETQRNKGNFPGRFSGRQFSNSRSEMNVSTLELGDSALYLCASSPGGGYQPQHFGDGTRLSIL.

The table lists this clone with a count of one. V and J are TRBV27 and TRBJ2-1; no reliable D call. V was clipped by 0 bases and J by 4 bases, with 10 bases between them. This CDR3 contains 15 residues. Germline-derived CDR1 and CDR2 are MNHEY and SMNVEV (reference sequence). As DNA, the CDR3 is TGTGCCAGCAGTTTATCTCGGAATTATTACAATGAGCAGTTCTTC. This codes for CASSLSRNYYNEQFF.

This rearrangement joins TRBV10-3 to TRBJ2-7; 12 bases match TRBD2. The CDR3 length is 16 residues. The germline V gene has CDR1 ENHRY and CDR2 SYGVKD. After removal of 2 bases from V and 3 bases from J, the junction contained 5 bases not matched to a gene. The CDR3 region is CAISEASTSGSYEQYF. The CDR3 region has the DNA TGTGCCATCAGTGAGGCTTCGACTAGCGGGAGCTACGAGCAGTACTTC.

The rearrangement joins TRBV11-1 to TRBJ2-7; perhaps D is TRBD1 or TRBD2 (5 bases each). The V gene lost 5 bases and the J gene lost 6 bases, with 14 bases spanning the gap. The CDR3 extends over 13 amino acids. Germline V gives CDR1 SGHAT, CDR2 FQDESV (reference sequence). The CDR3 DNA reads TGTGCCAGCAGCCTAGAGTCGGGGCGCGAGCAGTACTTC. It codes for CASSLESGREQYF. Drawing the rest from reference TRBV11-1 and TRBJ2-7, the complete variable domain is EAEVAQSPRYKITEKSQAVAFWCDPISGHATLYWYRQILGQGPELLVQFQDESVVDDSQLPKDRFSAERLKGVDSTLKIQPAELGDSAMYLCASSLESGREQYFGPGTRLTVT.

This rearrangement joins TRBV5-1 to TRBJ1-2; the match to TRBD1 covers 7 bases. The ends lost 0 bases at V and 4 bases at J; junction bases unmatched: 12. This CDR3 region has 17 residues. Germline values: CDR1 SGHRS, CDR2 YFSETQ. CDR3 sequence reads: CASSLEPLGTALYGYTF. The CDR3 DNA sequence: TGCGCCAGCAGCTTGGAACCGTTGGGGACAGCTCTCTATGGCTACACCTTC.

CDR3 region: CASSQGVKGPRGYTF. CDR3 bases: TGCGCCAGCAGCCAAGGTGTGAAGGGGCCGCGCGGCTACACCTTC. The gene calls are TRBV4-1 and TRBJ1-2; a possible D gene is TRBD1 (5 bases). V was cut by 1 base and J by 8 bases, with 17 bases left in between. The CDR3 covers 15 residues. Germline-derived CDR1 and CDR2 are MGHRA and YSYEKL.

The gene calls are TRBV28 and TRBJ2-7; D tentatively fits TRBD1 or TRBD2 (6 bases each). Deletions cut 2 bases from V and 12 bases from J, with 14 bases between. From germline, CDR1 is MDHEN and CDR2 SYDVKM. This CDR3 is 12 amino acids long. DNA for the CDR3: TGTGCCAGCAGTTTAGGGGGGCCACCGGGGTACTTC. This sequence encodes CASSLGGPPGYF. Based on the CDR3 plus reference TRBV28 and TRBJ2-7, the full variable domain is DVKVTQSSRYLVKRTGEKVFLECVQDMDHENMFWYRQDPGLGLRLIYFSYDVKMKEKGDIPEGYSVSREKKERFSLILESASTNQTSMYLCASSLGGPPGYFGPGTRLTVT.

This sequence joins TRBV27 and TRBJ1-3; no definite D call. The V end was cut by 4 bases, the J end by 0 bases, with 4 bases between. CDR1 and CDR2 (germline): MNHEY, SMNVEV (reference sequence). This CDR3 is 13 amino acids long. The CDR3 spells CASSSLSGNTIYF. The CDR3 DNA reads as TGTGCCAGCAGTTCTCTCTCTGGAAACACCATATATTTT.

This chain links TRBV6-6 with TRBJ1-1; D is uncertain. Germline V gives CDR1 MNHNY, CDR2 SVGAGI (reference sequence). The CDR3 has 12 amino acids. Trimming stripped 6 bases from V and 1 base from J, with 6 bases between. CDR3 nucleotide sequence: TGTGCCAGCAGCCCTAGGAACACTGAAGCTTTCTTT. As protein: CASSPRNTEAFF.

A single count supports this clone. This chain uses TRBV19 with TRBJ2-5; D gene uncertain. Germline CDR1 LNHDA, CDR2 SQIVND (reference sequence). V was pared by 5 bases and J by 5 bases, with 12 bases between. The CDR3 runs 13 residues. The chain's CDR3 is CASSRAERETQYF. The CDR3 nucleotides read TGTGCCAGTAGTCGGGCCGAGAGGGAGACCCAGTACTTC.

This chain links TRBV27 with TRBJ1-4; tentative D call: TRBD1 (5 bases). Germline loops: CDR1 MNHEY, CDR2 SMNVEV (reference sequence). This CDR3 comprises 15 residues. V was trimmed by 3 bases and J by 5 bases, leaving 13 bases between them. The CDR3 sequence: CASSLDKRGNEKLFF. As DNA, the CDR3 is TGTGCCAGCAGTTTGGACAAACGGGGCAATGAAAAACTGTTTTTT.

The chain has TRBV5-6 and TRBJ1-1; the match to TRBD1 covers 10 bases. Germline assignment: CDR1 SGHDT and CDR2 YYEEEE. With V trimmed by 0 bases and J by 3 bases, 2 bases remained unmatched. CDR3 length: 15 residues. The CDR3 spells CASSLEGTGDTEAFF. The CDR3 DNA is TGTGCCAGCAGCTTGGAGGGGACAGGGGACACTGAAGCTTTCTTT.

This clone was found once. The chain employs TRBV29-1 and TRBJ2-3; 8 bases map to TRBD2. The CDR3 has 13 amino acids. V lost 8 bases to trimming and J lost 2 bases; unmatched junction nucleotides: 6. Germline V gene data show CDR1 as SQVTM and CDR2 as ANQGSEA. CDR3 bases: TGCAGCTCCTTAGCGGGAAACACAGATACGCAGTATTTT. Translated, it gives CSSLAGNTDTQYF.

The chain carries TRBV27 and TRBJ2-7; no definite D call. The CDR3 has 13 residues. Germline V gene lookup returns CDR1 MNHEY and CDR2 SMNVEV (reference sequence). The V end was cut by 3 bases, the J end by 1 base, with 7 bases between. CDR3 protein: CASSFGQSYEQYF. The CDR3 DNA sequence: TGTGCCAGCAGTTTTGGCCAGTCCTACGAGCAGTACTTC.

This clone came up once. J is TRBJ1-5 and V is TRBV13; D is perhaps TRBD1 (5 bases). The CDR3 covers 14 residues. The germline gives CDR1 PRHDT, CDR2 FYEKMQ (reference sequence). V dropped 5 bases and J dropped 7 bases, with 15 bases sitting between them. The DNA of the CDR3 is TGTGCCAGCAGCCCTAGACAGTTCGGACAGCCCCAGCATTTT. Translated: CASSPRQFGQPQHF.

V and J are TRBV28 and TRBJ2-3; no reliable D call. The CDR3 sequence is 10 residues long. Trimming took off 10 bases at V and 6 bases at J, with 8 bases between the two ends. Germline V gives CDR1 MDHEN, CDR2 SYDVKM. The CDR3 loop reads CATSGDTQYF. For the CDR3, the DNA is TGTGCCACCTCTGGGGATACGCAGTATTTT.

The V and J genes are TRBV2 and TRBJ2-7; no firm D call. The germline V gene has CDR1 SNHLY and CDR2 FYNNEI. Trimming took off 5 bases at V and 6 bases at J, with 20 bases between the two ends. The CDR3 is 15 amino acids. The CDR3 protein is CASSLELDAAGEQYF. The DNA of the CDR3 is TGTGCCAGCAGTTTAGAACTCGACGCGGCCGGCGAGCAGTACTTC.

The chain is built from TRBV5-1 and TRBJ2-4; D is perhaps TRBD1 or TRBD2 (5 bases each). The V gene's germline CDR1 is SGHRS and CDR2 YFSETQ. V dropped 0 bases and J dropped 11 bases, with 12 bases sitting between them. The CDR3 is 13 amino acids. Written as DNA, the CDR3 is TGCGCCAGCAGCTTGGAGGGACCCCTGGTTCAGTACTTC. This translates into CASSLEGPLVQYF.